A selection of T cell receptor beta chains follows, all from one sample in a study of shared clonotypes between healthy human individuals. Clones were read by immunoSEQ multiplex PCR, and TCRdb kept only the in-frame ones, dropping some. The table shows some 2,500,000 clones, with more than 85% occurring only once. The sequenced sample was naive CD4+ T cells from PBMCs. These receptors were taken from a man younger than 35 in good health. Some clones in this sample may be carry-over from other donors' samples. Each CDR3 is given with its conserved first and last residue. The D gene is left open where the match is weak. Clone size appears in some rows only: once, few, many, or a class for an expanded clone.

>14|TRBV19|TRBJ2-1|-|TRBD2
CASSGGLAFGEQFF
TGTGCCAGTAGTGGGGGACTAGCGTTTGGAGAGCAGTTCTTC
>16|TRBV27|TRBJ2-3|-|TRBD1
CASSPPWTGSTDTQYF
TGTGCCAGCAGTCCACCTTGGACAGGAAGCACAGATACGCAGTATTTT
>14|TRBV19|TRBJ1-1|-|TRBD1
CASSVTGGDTEAFF
TGTGCCAGTAGTGTGACAGGGGGGGACACTGAAGCTTTCTTT
>14|TRBV4-2|TRBJ2-5|-|-
CASSRGQGKETQYF
TGTGCCAGCAGCCGGGGGCAGGGGAAGGAGACCCAGTACTTC
>13|TRBV11-1|TRBJ1-2|once|-
CASSLEGRNGYTF
TGTGCCAGCAGCTTAGAGGGGAGGAATGGCTACACCTTC
>13|TRBV18|TRBJ1-1|-|-
CASSGTLNTEAFF
TGTGCCAGCTCAGGCACCTTGAACACTGAAGCTTTCTTT
>14|TRBV5-4|TRBJ2-5|-|-
CASSLGGSQETQYF
TGTGCCAGCAGCTTGGGGGGGAGCCAAGAGACCCAGTACTTC
>15|TRBV28|TRBJ1-2|-|TRBD1
CASSPTPGQGYGYTF
TGTGCCAGCAGCCCAACACCGGGACAGGGGTATGGCTACACCTTC
>17|TRBV4-1|TRBJ1-1|-|TRBD1
CASSQWVPGDRVAEAFF
TGCGCCAGCAGCCAATGGGTGCCTGGGGACAGGGTGGCTGAAGCTTTCTTT
>15|TRBV7-3|TRBJ2-2|-|-
CASRLIQGGTGELFF
TGTGCCAGCAGACTTATCCAGGGTGGGACCGGGGAGCTGTTTTTT
>16|TRBV5-1|TRBJ2-5|-|-
CASSLAISASRETQYF
TGCGCCAGCAGCTTGGCGATAAGTGCTTCCCGAGAGACCCAGTACTTC
>13|TRBV2|TRBJ2-7|-|-
CASRPSGTYEQYF
TGTGCCAGCAGACCAAGCGGAACCTACGAGCAGTACTTC
>15|TRBV4-1|TRBJ1-2|-|-
CASSQDGYGDYGYTF
TGCGCCAGCAGCCAAGACGGATACGGAGACTATGGCTACACCTTC
>16|TRBV5-6|TRBJ2-3|once|TRBD1
CASSSGGQGSSDTQYF
TGTGCCAGCAGCTCGGGGGGACAGGGAAGTTCAGATACGCAGTATTTT
>12|TRBV2|TRBJ1-2|-|-
CASSATVYGYTF
TGTGCCAGCAGCGCGACAGTCTATGGCTACACCTTC
>13|TRBV7-2|TRBJ2-3|-|-
CASSSGQSDTQYF
TGTGCCAGCAGCTCCGGACAGTCTGATACGCAGTATTTT
>17|TRBV13|TRBJ2-5|-|TRBD2
CASSPNRLAGKQETQYF
TGTGCCAGCAGCCCCAACCGACTAGCGGGAAAACAAGAGACCCAGTACTTC
>13|TRBV19|TRBJ1-1|-|-
CASSIIGGTEAFF
TGTGCCAGTAGTATAATAGGGGGCACTGAAGCTTTCTTT
>16|TRBV11-2|TRBJ2-7|-|-
CASSLVRGKTFYEQYF
TGTGCCAGCAGCTTAGTTCGGGGCAAGACGTTCTACGAGCAGTACTTC
>12|TRBV6-1|TRBJ2-5|-|-
CATVEGSFTQYF
TGTGCCACCGTGGAGGGGTCCTTTACCCAGTACTTC
>13|TRBV28|TRBJ1-4|-|-
CASSGGHREKLFF
TGTGCCAGCAGTGGGGGGCATAGGGAAAAACTGTTTTTT
>15|TRBV6-5|TRBJ2-7|-|TRBD1
CASSRAPGQGYEQYF
TGTGCCAGCAGTAGGGCCCCGGGACAGGGGTACGAGCAGTACTTC
>16|TRBV7-8|TRBJ1-3|-|-
CASSSLLGGSGNTIYF
TGTGCCAGCAGCTCCCTATTAGGGGGCTCTGGAAACACCATATATTTT
>13|TRBV7-6|TRBJ2-1|-|-
CASSSLYGDEQFF
TGTGCCAGCAGCTCCCTTTACGGCGATGAGCAGTTCTTC
>14|TRBV7-3|TRBJ2-7|-|-
CASSKGPSYYEQYF
TGTGCCAGCAGCAAGGGACCGAGCTACTACGAGCAGTACTTC
>14|TRBV9|TRBJ2-5|-|TRBD1
CASSVDRGRETQYF
TGTGCCAGCAGCGTAGACAGGGGGCGCGAGACCCAGTACTTC
>17|TRBV5-4|TRBJ2-2|once|-
CASSSPPGRENTGELFF
TGTGCCAGCAGCTCCCCCCCTGGTCGAGAGAACACCGGGGAGCTGTTTTTT
>13|TRBV9|TRBJ1-2|-|-
CASTKSANYGYTF
TGTGCCAGCACTAAGTCAGCTAACTATGGCTACACCTTC
>14|TRBV6-6|TRBJ2-3|-|-
CASSYRVGADTQYF
TGTGCCAGCAGTTACAGGGTAGGGGCAGATACGCAGTATTTT
>14|TRBV7-2|TRBJ2-3|-|-
CASSFSGSTDTQYF
TGTGCCAGCAGCTTTAGCGGTAGCACAGATACGCAGTATTTT
>16|TRBV19|TRBJ1-5|once|TRBD1
CASSSPGGGSNQPQHF
TGTGCCAGTAGTAGTCCAGGGGGGGGTAGCAATCAGCCCCAGCATTTT
>12|TRBV25-1|TRBJ1-3|-|-
CASSEPGNTIYF
TGTGCCAGCAGTGAACCCGGGAACACCATATATTTT
>13|TRBV7-9|TRBJ1-2|-|-
CASSQGQSGGYTF
TGTGCCAGCAGCCAAGGACAGTCCGGTGGCTACACCTTC
>14|TRBV2|TRBJ2-5|once|-
CASRSEGRRETQYF
TGTGCCAGCAGATCCGAGGGGAGGCGGGAGACCCAGTACTTC
>13|TRBV15|TRBJ2-1|-|-
CATKPRVANEQFF
TGTGCCACTAAACCACGGGTGGCCAATGAGCAGTTCTTC
>18|TRBV29-1|TRBJ2-6|-|TRBD2
CSVGGREGGNSGANVLTF
TGCAGCGTTGGGGGTAGGGAGGGAGGAAACTCTGGGGCCAACGTCCTGACTTTC
>16|TRBV7-9|TRBJ1-1|-|TRBD1
CASSLFGQGATAEAFF
TGTGCCAGCAGCTTGTTTGGACAGGGGGCCACTGCTGAAGCTTTCTTT
>14|TRBV28|TRBJ1-4|-|-
CASSGEGRNEKLFF
TGTGCCAGCAGTGGAGAGGGTCGGAATGAAAAACTGTTTTTT
>15|TRBV6-4|TRBJ2-1|-|-
CASSPLGSSYNEQFF
TGTGCCAGCAGTCCCCTAGGGTCATCCTACAATGAGCAGTTCTTC
>15|TRBV27|TRBJ2-7|-|TRBD2
CASSFRGGAAYEQYF
TGTGCCAGCAGTTTTCGGGGGGGGGCGGCATACGAGCAGTACTTC
>15|TRBV9|TRBJ2-2|-|TRBD1
CASSAGTGNTGELFF
TGTGCCAGCAGCGCCGGGACAGGTAACACCGGGGAGCTGTTTTTT
>22|TRBV1|TRBJ2-1|-|-
CTSSQDVKGSGNSTLSYNEQFF
TGCACCAGCAGCCAAGATGTTAAAGGGAGCGGGAACTCAACCCTCTCCTACAATGAGCAGTTCTTC
>13|TRBV28|TRBJ1-2|-|-
CASSLSVKYGYTF
TGTGCCAGCAGTTTATCCGTAAAGTATGGCTACACCTTC
>19|TRBV6-1|TRBJ1-5|-|-
CASSEARGKQLHSNQPQHF
TGTGCCAGCAGTGAAGCCCGGGGCAAGCAGCTTCATAGCAATCAGCCCCAGCATTTT
>13|TRBV28|TRBJ1-3|-|-
CASSPSAGNTIYF
TGTGCCAGCAGTCCTTCGGCAGGAAACACCATATATTTT
>14|TRBV7-9|TRBJ1-4|-|-
CASSPTATNEKLFF
TGTGCCAGCAGTCCAACCGCAACTAATGAAAAACTGTTTTTT
>16|TRBV7-2|TRBJ2-1|-|TRBD1
CASSLVGTGAYNEQFF
TGTGCCAGCAGCTTAGTTGGGACAGGGGCCTACAATGAGCAGTTCTTC
>15|TRBV11-2|TRBJ2-1|-|-
CASSSLGRSYNEQFF
TGTGCCAGCAGCTCCCTCGGACGCTCCTACAATGAGCAGTTCTTC
>19|TRBV4-1|TRBJ2-3|-|TRBD2
CASSHPMATIAGAADTQYF
TGCGCCAGCAGCCACCCCATGGCGACGATAGCGGGAGCGGCAGATACGCAGTATTTT
>16|TRBV7-9|TRBJ2-1|-|-
CASSLGAGSLYNEQFF
TGTGCCAGCAGCTTAGGGGCAGGGTCGCTCTACAATGAGCAGTTCTTC
>14|TRBV5-8|TRBJ1-2|-|-
CASSLRAVTLGYTF
TGTGCCAGCAGCTTGCGGGCGGTCACCCTTGGCTACACCTTC
>18|TRBV28|TRBJ2-6|-|TRBD1
CASSVGTGGNPGANVLTF
TGTGCCAGCAGTGTCGGGACAGGGGGAAACCCCGGGGCCAACGTCCTGACTTTC
>13|TRBV6-6|TRBJ2-5|-|TRBD2
CASSYGGGETQYF
TGTGCCAGCAGTTACGGCGGGGGAGAGACCCAGTACTTC
>14|TRBV6-6|TRBJ2-3|-|-
CATLARRNTDTQYF
TGTGCCACCTTAGCAAGGAGGAACACAGATACGCAGTATTTT
>13|TRBV28|TRBJ1-1|-|-
CASSFEGYTEAFF
TGTGCCAGCAGTTTTGAGGGTTACACTGAAGCTTTCTTT